The rows below give T cell receptor beta chains drawn from one sample of a study of response to subunit inactivated influenza vaccine. MiXCR was run by TCRdb on the RT-PCR reads, yielding one entry per CDR3 protein. The table includes 500,000 to 600,000 distinct CDR3 sequences, about 7.6% detected once. Sequenced here: PBMCs from blood, sampled approximately 25 months after vaccination. The receptor source for this set is a man between 50 and 70 years old who received an inactivated influenza vaccine. Each CDR3 is given with its conserved first and last residue.

V gene	J gene	CDR3 protein
TRBV27	TRBJ2-2	CASRRQIANTGELFF
TRBV7-2	TRBJ2-1	CASSSPGTGKWEQFF
TRBV30	TRBJ2-5	CAWTSGYQETQYF
TRBV18	TRBJ2-6	CASSLGQNTGANVLTF
TRBV12-3/TRBV12-4	TRBJ1-6	CASSFQLVSYNSPLHF
TRBV15	TRBJ2-1	CATSGLAGAVNEQFF
TRBV12-3/TRBV12-4	TRBJ1-6	CASSLGDRSNSPLHF
TRBV28	TRBJ2-5	CASSWVLRRETQYF
TRBV12-3/TRBV12-4	TRBJ2-5	CASSSEGQETQYF
TRBV7-2	TRBJ2-3	CASSRLAGGGVDTQYF
TRBV20-1	TRBJ2-7	CSARDVGRSFYEQYF
TRBV20-1	TRBJ1-6	CSAIKTGNSPLHF
TRBV4-1	TRBJ2-7	CASSHELAGVYEQYF
TRBV29-1	TRBJ2-3	CSVAEGGISTDTQYF
TRBV7-2	TRBJ2-3	CASSAGPNPADTQYF
TRBV5-1	TRBJ1-1	CASSLSRVGAMNTEAFF
TRBV7-6	TRBJ2-5	CASSLVYGTTETQYF
TRBV5-4	TRBJ2-2	CASSLAGKRGTGELFF
TRBV7-2	TRBJ2-7	CASSPRLGEQYF
TRBV28	TRBJ1-5	CASKKSSNQPQHF
TRBV6-1	TRBJ1-2	CASSPRDRENYGYTF
TRBV15	TRBJ2-3	CATSDTSTDTQYF
TRBV12-3/TRBV12-4	TRBJ1-1	CASSFTDRGAEAFF
TRBV4-3	TRBJ2-1	CASSQGTSGSWYNEQFF
TRBV20-1	TRBJ2-7	CSATQPQRGTYEQYF
TRBV6-6	TRBJ1-6	CASTQPPDRPLHF
TRBV29-1	TRBJ1-2	CSARDFNYGYTF
TRBV11-2	TRBJ2-7	CASSPAGTGPYEQYF
TRBV20-1	TRBJ1-2	CSPGQGGNYGYTF
TRBV7-6	TRBJ2-7	CASSPESFVFYEQYF
TRBV7-3	TRBJ2-7	CASRLGQGYEQYF
TRBV28	TRBJ1-2	CASSLTGALYGYTF
TRBV11-2	TRBJ2-5	CASTLGGLPQETQYF
TRBV28	TRBJ2-3	CASSLWSAGGNTDTQYF
TRBV7-9	TRBJ2-1	CASSPTGGSGNEQFF
TRBV5-1	TRBJ2-2	CASSLWTGYTGELFF
TRBV7-2	TRBJ2-2	CASSLYGRELFF
TRBV7-2	TRBJ2-5	CASSLNGIQETQYF
TRBV6-1	TRBJ1-3	CASSRQTGPGNTIYF
TRBV20-1	TRBJ2-7	CSARGGGSLCF
TRBV12-3/TRBV12-4	TRBJ2-5	CASSLVKWETQYF
TRBV6-5	TRBJ1-5	CASSYSRTNQPQHF
TRBV4-1	TRBJ2-1	CASSQPLRGPSSYNEQFF
TRBV20-1	TRBJ1-5	CSARSWGPQHF
TRBV3-1	TRBJ1-6	CASSQDDPGESSYNSPLHF